This T cell receptor beta chain was found in a study of blood T cell repertoires in COVID-19 (dated by TCRdb to the early 2020s). About the full investigation: The collaborator samples originated in the United States, Italy and Spain and spanned the acute and convalescent phases of COVID-19. The material from the prospective study consisted of cDNA or gDNA derived from T cells, B-cell-depleted T cells, or PBMCs. Deeply sampled blood TCRbeta repertoires from subjects exposed to, actively infected with, or recovered from COVID-19 were included in the dataset. A freely available public database, intended as a resource for researchers studying the immune response to SARS-CoV-2, is where the repertoires were released. Samples came from the ongoing ImmuneRACE study (first 160 participants) plus 1,254 subjects from 6 global collaborators. The sample metadata nearly always contained a de-identified subject ID, COVID-19 status, age in years and sex. Where available, HLA class I and class II types were obtained from metadata supplied by the sample provider rather than from assay-based typing. The paper as a whole reports these results and caveats: The quantity of clinical and demographic metadata differed by source and by participant and was supplied without curation.

The immunoSEQ Assay, a bias-controlled multiplex PCR, was used to amplify TCRbeta CDR3 regions from genomic DNA. The study's processing was this. The number of nucleated cells in each sample was estimated by amplification of reference gene primers within the assay. To quantify the absolute abundance of each unique TCRbeta CDR3 rearrangement, sequence reads were collapsed and filtered. Productive Simpson clonality was computed per sample as the square root of Simpson's diversity index over productive rearrangements. The source is immuneACCESS, and TCRdb retained only in-frame sequences with V and J called. Part of the clones is not carried over; for the studies checked, unresolved V genes explain less than half of this, and the remainder is unexplained. D and trimming were read from the DNA, whereas the V and J calls and clone size are those reported in that table. Recorded for this sample are about 97,000 clones; roughly 85% of them occurred a single time. Of the sample, around 2% is held by the ten largest clones.

Trimming removed 6 bases from V and 1 base from J; the gene matches leave 15 bases unexplained. CDR1 and CDR2, per the germline V gene, are MDHEN and SYDVKM. Inclusive of the bounding cysteine and phenylalanine, the CDR3 is 17 residues long. CDR3 DNA is the only sequence kept; it has 51 bases, read in frame from the first base. The collaborating institutions used their own protocols to collect whole blood in K2EDTA tubes. For TCRbeta analysis, collaborators shipped samples in one of three forms: frozen whole blood, isolated PBMCs, or DNA extracted from either of those sample types. As for this clone: Its binding antigen is unknown. There are no base qualities to consult, and no much larger clone falls within one base.

This TCR derives from a man aged 50-59 years with active COVID-19. Sample: peripheral blood. Recombination joined TRBV28 with TRBJ2-7, with 7 bases in between that match TRBD1. The DNA is as follows: TGTGCCAGCAGCTCCTGGACAGGCCTAAAGGGATCCTACGAGCAGTACTTC. This gives the protein CASSSWTGLKGSYEQYF.